The present entry profiles one T cell receptor beta chain with its context. Only in-frame clones appear in the TCRdb table, and some are missing; sequencing was by immunoSEQ multiplex PCR. The table lists about 19,000 clones, just under 85% of them singletons, with more than 0.9% in the top ten. The data are from a study of preoperative IRX-2 immunotherapy in early breast cancer. The CDR3 runs 17 residues. CDR1 and CDR2 (germline): SGHRS, YFSETQ. The V gene end was trimmed by 4 bases and the J gene end by 0 bases; junction bases not matched to a gene: 11. Sample treatment: preoperative locoregional IRX-2 cytokine immunotherapy.

The chain carries TRBV5-1 and TRBJ2-7, with TRBD2 identical over 9 bases. Specimen: lymph node tissue, collected after IRX-2 immunotherapy. The source of this sequence is a human donor with breast cancer. CDR3 in DNA: TGCGCCAGCAGCGTGAATAGCGGGAGTCTGAGCTCCTACGAGCAGTACTTC. Its translation is CASSVNSGSLSSYEQYF.